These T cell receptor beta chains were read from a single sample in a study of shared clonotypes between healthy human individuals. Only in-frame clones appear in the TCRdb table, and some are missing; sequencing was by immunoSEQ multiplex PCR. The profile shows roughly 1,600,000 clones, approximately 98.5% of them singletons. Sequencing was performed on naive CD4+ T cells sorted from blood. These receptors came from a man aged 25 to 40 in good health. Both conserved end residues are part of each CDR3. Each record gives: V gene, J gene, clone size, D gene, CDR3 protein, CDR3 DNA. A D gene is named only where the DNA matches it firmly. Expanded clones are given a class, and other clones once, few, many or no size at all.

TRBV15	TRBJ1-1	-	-	CATSPLLRRRNTEAFF	TGTGCCACCAGCCCTCTTTTAAGGCGGAGGAACACTGAAGCTTTCTTT
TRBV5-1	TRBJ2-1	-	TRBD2	CASSLGLASNEQFF	TGCGCCAGCAGCTTAGGACTAGCCTCCAATGAGCAGTTCTTC
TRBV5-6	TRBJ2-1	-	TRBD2	CASSFPSGTYNEQFF	TGTGCCAGCAGCTTTCCTAGCGGGACTTACAATGAGCAGTTCTTC
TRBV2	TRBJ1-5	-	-	CASSEWGDQPQHF	TGTGCCAGCAGTGAATGGGGAGATCAGCCCCAGCATTTT
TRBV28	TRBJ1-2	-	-	CASSGYRVYYGYTF	TGTGCCAGCAGTGGATACAGGGTATACTATGGCTACACCTTC
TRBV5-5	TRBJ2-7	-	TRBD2	CASTNSRGSSSYEQYF	TGTGCCAGCACCAACTCGCGGGGGTCGAGCTCCTACGAGCAGTACTTC
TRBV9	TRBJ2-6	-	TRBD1	CASSARQGGAGANVLTF	TGTGCCAGCAGCGCCCGACAGGGTGGGGCTGGGGCCAACGTCCTGACTTTC
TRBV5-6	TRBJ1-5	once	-	CASTRLRDWDQPQHF	TGTGCCAGCACCCGGCTCAGGGATTGGGATCAGCCCCAGCATTTT
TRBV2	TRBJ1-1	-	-	CASSPEYTEAFF	TGTGCCAGCAGCCCAGAGTACACTGAAGCTTTCTTT
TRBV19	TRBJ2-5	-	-	CASSISGSKETQYF	TGTGCCAGTAGTATTAGCGGCAGTAAAGAGACCCAGTACTTC
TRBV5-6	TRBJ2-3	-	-	CASSLYLDTQYF	TGTGCCAGCAGCTTGTATTTAGATACGCAGTATTTT
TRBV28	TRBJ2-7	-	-	CASSTLGYEQYF	TGTGCCAGCAGTACCCTAGGATACGAGCAGTACTTC
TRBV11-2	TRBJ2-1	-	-	CASSLGPRTQQFF	TGTGCCAGCAGCTTAGGCCCGCGCACCCAGCAGTTCTTC
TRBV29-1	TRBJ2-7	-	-	CSARTTFSYEQYF	TGCAGCGCCCGGACTACCTTCTCCTACGAGCAGTACTTC
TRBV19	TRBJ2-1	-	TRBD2	CATGTRVDEQFF	TGTGCCACCGGGACTAGAGTGGATGAGCAGTTCTTC
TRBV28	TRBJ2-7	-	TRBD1	CASSLNRGANEQYF	TGTGCCAGCAGTTTAAACAGGGGAGCGAACGAGCAGTACTTC
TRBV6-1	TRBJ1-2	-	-	CASSDGTWGYGYTF	TGTGCCAGCAGTGATGGCACATGGGGATATGGCTACACCTTC
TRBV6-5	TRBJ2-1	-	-	CASGGGPYNEQFF	TGTGCCAGCGGGGGTGGCCCATACAATGAGCAGTTCTTC
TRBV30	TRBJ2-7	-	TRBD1	CAWAGVTGNSYEQYF	TGTGCCTGGGCAGGAGTGACAGGGAATTCCTACGAGCAGTACTTC
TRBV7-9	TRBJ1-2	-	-	CASSLEDRNYGYTF	TGTGCCAGCAGCTTAGAAGACAGGAACTATGGCTACACCTTC
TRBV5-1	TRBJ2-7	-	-	CASSFHDLYEQYF	TGCGCCAGCAGCTTCCACGACCTCTACGAGCAGTACTTC
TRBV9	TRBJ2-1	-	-	CASSVATGVTGLGDNEQFF	TGTGCCAGCAGCGTAGCTACGGGGGTGACAGGGCTCGGGGACAATGAGCAGTTCTTC
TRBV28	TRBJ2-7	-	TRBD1	CASSLGRGLGGQYF	TGTGCCAGCAGTTTAGGCAGGGGGCTAGGTGGGCAGTACTTC
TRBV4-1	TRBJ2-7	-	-	CASSQTSDRTEQYF	TGCGCCAGCAGCCAGACATCGGACAGAACCGAGCAGTACTTC
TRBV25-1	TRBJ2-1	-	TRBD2	CASTQGTSEFF	TGTGCCAGCACTCAAGGGACTAGCGAGTTCTTC
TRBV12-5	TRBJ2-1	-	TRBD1	CASGRGQGAVEQFF	TGTGCTAGTGGTCGTGGACAGGGGGCCGTTGAGCAGTTCTTC
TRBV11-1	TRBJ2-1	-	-	CASTQHPYNEQFF	TGTGCCAGCACTCAACATCCCTACAATGAGCAGTTCTTC
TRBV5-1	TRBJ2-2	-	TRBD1	CASSPWTGAGELFF	TGCGCCAGCAGCCCCTGGACAGGAGCCGGGGAGCTGTTTTTT
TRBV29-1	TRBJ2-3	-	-	CSVAEVYRADTQYF	TGCAGCGTCGCGGAGGTTTATCGGGCAGATACGCAGTATTTT
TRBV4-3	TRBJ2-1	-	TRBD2	CASSQGLAGGSSYNEQFF	TGCGCCAGCAGCCAAGGACTAGCGGGCGGAAGCTCCTACAATGAGCAGTTCTTC
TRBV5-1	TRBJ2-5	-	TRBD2	CASSLLGLAGLSETQYF	TGCGCCAGCAGCTTGTTGGGACTAGCGGGATTGTCGGAGACCCAGTACTTC
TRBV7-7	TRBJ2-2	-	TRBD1	CASSRDRATGELFF	TGTGCTAGCAGCCGGGACAGGGCCACCGGGGAGCTGTTTTTT
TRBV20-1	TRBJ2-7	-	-	CSASPSYEQYF	TGCAGTGCTTCTCCCTCCTACGAGCAGTACTTC
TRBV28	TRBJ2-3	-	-	CAIGQSTDTQYF	TGTGCCATAGGACAGAGCACAGATACGCAGTATTTT
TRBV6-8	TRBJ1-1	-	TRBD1	CASSEGQGKAFF	TGTGCCAGCAGTGAGGGACAGGGTAAAGCTTTCTTT
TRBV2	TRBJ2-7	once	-	CATRGRASYEQYF	TGTGCCACCAGGGGGAGGGCCTCCTACGAGCAGTACTTC
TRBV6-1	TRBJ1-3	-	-	CASNTVTSGNTIYF	TGTGCCAGCAACACAGTGACCTCTGGAAACACCATATATTTT
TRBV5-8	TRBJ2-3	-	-	CASSGSIDTQYF	TGTGCCAGCAGCGGGTCCATCGATACGCAGTATTTT
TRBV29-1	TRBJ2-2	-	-	CSVDQDSTGELFF	TGCAGCGTCGACCAGGACAGCACCGGGGAGCTGTTTTTT
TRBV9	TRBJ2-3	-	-	CASSVTKTTEGPPQYF	TGTGCCAGCAGCGTAACCAAGACGACAGAAGGGCCGCCGCAGTATTTT
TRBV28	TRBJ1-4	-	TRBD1	CASRISGGEKLFF	TGTGCCAGCAGAATATCAGGGGGAGAAAAACTGTTTTTT
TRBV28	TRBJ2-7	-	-	CASSLSHGEQYF	TGTGCCAGCAGTTTATCGCATGGGGAGCAGTACTTC
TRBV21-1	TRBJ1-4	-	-	CASVRGEKLFF	TGTGCCAGCGTCAGGGGTGAAAAACTGTTTTTT
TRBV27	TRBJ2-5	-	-	CASSPLTGLGETQYF	TGTGCCAGCAGTCCCCTGACGGGGCTCGGAGAGACCCAGTACTTC
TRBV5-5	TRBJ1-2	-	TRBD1	CASSSPGQGARGYTF	TGTGCCAGCAGCTCTCCGGGACAGGGGGCGCGGGGCTACACCTTC
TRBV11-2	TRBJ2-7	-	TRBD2	CASSLARGRESYEQYF	TGTGCCAGCAGCTTAGCCCGCGGGCGGGAGTCCTACGAGCAGTACTTC
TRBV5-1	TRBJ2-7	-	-	CASSLRGTPSYEQYF	TGCGCCAGCAGCTTGAGGGGGACGCCCTCCTACGAGCAGTACTTC
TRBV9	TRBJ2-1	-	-	CASSLPGGAGLYNEQFF	TGTGCCAGCAGCCTACCCGGAGGGGCGGGCCTGTACAATGAGCAGTTCTTC
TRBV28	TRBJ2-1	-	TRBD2	CASRVYGRDTTEQFF	TGTGCCAGCAGGGTTTATGGGAGGGATACGACGGAGCAGTTCTTC
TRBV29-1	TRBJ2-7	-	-	CSATGTAQYF	TGCAGCGCCACAGGCACAGCGCAGTACTTC
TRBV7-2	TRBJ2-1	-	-	CASSLANEQFF	TGTGCCAGCAGCCTAGCGAATGAGCAGTTCTTC
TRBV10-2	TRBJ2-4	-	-	CASSGIAPPSDIQYF	TGCGCCAGCAGTGGGATTGCCCCACCGTCGGACATTCAGTACTTC
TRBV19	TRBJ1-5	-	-	CASSIRGPGQPQHF	TGTGCCAGTAGTATTCGGGGGCCGGGGCAGCCCCAGCATTTT